One and the same sample provided the 28 T cell receptor beta chains below, sequenced in a study of blood T cell repertoires in COVID-19 (dated by TCRdb to 2020 to 2021). The library was prepared using the immunoSEQ multiplex PCR assay. In its TCRdb copy, this immuneACCESS table keeps in-frame sequences only and misses some clones. Where compared with another copy, unresolved V genes explain less than half of these, and the others have no known cause. In this sample the table shows fewer than 200,000 clones, around 73% of which occur a single time. Of the sample, roughly 17% is held by the ten largest clones. The sample comprised PBMCs or T cells enriched from blood (not recorded which). The receptor set was obtained from a woman aged 50 to 65 who had recovered from COVID-19.

This clone was found once. The genes are TRBV12-5 and TRBJ2-7, with TRBD1 identical over 12 bases. The germline V gene has CDR1 LGHNT and CDR2 FRNRAP. V was pared by 8 bases and J by 6 bases, with 17 bases of the junction left unmatched. CDR3 length: 17 residues. CDR3 in amino acids: CASPQDDPGQGACEQYF. CDR3 in DNA: TGTGCTAGTCCGCAAGATGACCCGGGACAGGGGGCTTGCGAGCAGTACTTC. The whole variable domain, filled in from reference TRBV12-5 and TRBJ2-7, reads DARVTQTPRHKVTEMGQEVTMRCQPILGHNTVFWYRQTMMQGLELLAYFRNRAPLDDSGMPKDRFSAEMPDATLATLKIQPSEPRDSAVYFCASPQDDPGQGACEQYFGPGTRLTVT.

The chain links TRBV15 to TRBJ2-2; D perhaps matches TRBD2 (5 bases). CDR1 and CDR2 from the germline V gene are LNHNV and YYDKDF (reference sequence). Trimming pared 8 bases from V and 6 bases from J, leaving 16 bases between. This CDR3 comprises 14 residues. The chain's CDR3 is CATSKSRGSGELFF. Written as DNA, the CDR3 is TGTGCCACCTCTAAATCTCGAGGGTCCGGGGAGCTGTTTTTT.

The chain carries TRBV6-2 or TRBV6-3 and TRBJ1-2; 7 bases align to TRBD1. Germline CDR1 reads MNHEY; CDR2 reads SVGEGT. V dropped 4 bases and J dropped 8; count of bases not matched to a gene: 7. The CDR3 is 13 amino acids. The CDR3 nucleotides read TGTGCCAGCAGTTTCGAAGGGGGCAGAGGCTACACCTTC. The encoded protein is CASSFEGGRGYTF.

The gene calls are TRBV29-1 and TRBJ2-7, with TRBD2 matching over 12 bases. CDR1 is SQVTM and CDR2 is ANQGSEA in the germline V gene. Unmatched junction bases numbered 11, after V lost 5 bases and J lost 9 bases. This CDR3 contains 14 residues. The CDR3 DNA reads TGCAGCGTTAGGACTAGCGGGGCTCTTTTTGGGCAGTACTTC. This sequence encodes CSVRTSGALFGQYF.

This CDR3 reads CASSIDSQGNYYGYTF. As DNA, the CDR3 is TGTGCCAGTAGTATAGATTCCCAGGGAAACTACTATGGCTACACCTTC. J is TRBJ1-2 and V is TRBV19, with D possibly TRBD1 on 5 matching bases. V lost 0 bases and J 3 bases, leaving 14 bases between the germline ends. This CDR3 has 16 amino acids. The germline V gene encodes CDR1 LNHDA and CDR2 SQIVND (reference sequence). Supplemented by reference TRBV19 and TRBJ1-2, the full variable domain reads DGGITQSPKYLFRKEGQNVTLSCEQNLNHDAMYWYRQDPGQGLRLIYYSQIVNDFQKGDIAEGYSVSREKKESFPLTVTSAQKNPTAFYLCASSIDSQGNYYGYTFGSGTRLTVV.

The rearrangement joins TRBV24-1 to TRBJ1-2; D unclear. There are 12 residues in the CDR3. Germline assignment: CDR1 KGHDR and CDR2 SFDVKD. Trimming pared 4 bases from V and 8 bases from J, leaving 10 bases between. CDR3 region: CATSDRHSGYTF. The CDR3 DNA reads as TGTGCCACCAGTGACAGACACAGCGGCTACACCTTC.

V gene TRBV5-8 combines with J gene TRBJ2-7; D is unresolved. The CDR3 has 15 amino acids. Germline CDR1 is SGHTS and CDR2 is YDEGEE. Trimming took 0 bases from V and 2 from J, leaving 12 bases between them. CDR3 nucleotide sequence: TGTGCCAGCAGCTTGGGTCAGTATGTTACCTACGAGCAGTACTTC. It yields the protein CASSLGQYVTYEQYF. The whole variable domain, remainder taken from reference TRBV5-8 and TRBJ2-7, is EAGVTQSPTHLIKTRGQQATLRCSPISGHTSVYWYQQALGLGLQFLLWYDEGEERNRGNFPPRFSGRQFPNYSSELNVNALELEDSALYLCASSLGQYVTYEQYFGPGTRLTVT.

The J gene is TRBJ2-5, the V gene TRBV7-2; D call uncertain. The germline V gene has CDR1 SGHTA and CDR2 FQGNSA. This CDR3 is built from 17 residues. Trimming took 5 bases from V and 1 from J, leaving 20 bases between them. The CDR3 spells CASSLRSAAIVQETQYF. The CDR3 DNA follows: TGTGCCAGCAGCCTTAGATCGGCGGCCATAGTCCAAGAGACCCAGTACTTC.

The genes are TRBV30 and TRBJ2-2; D gene ambiguous. The CDR3 has 13 residues. Trimming removed 5 bases at V and 4 bases at J, with 11 bases between. CDR1 GTSNPN and CDR2 SVGIG come from the germline V gene (reference sequence). In DNA form, the CDR3 reads TGTGCCTGGTCGGTGATGAGCACCGGGGAGCTGTTTTTT. Protein: CAWSVMSTGELFF.

This clone came up a few times. The rearrangement links TRBV28 to TRBJ1-1, with D possibly being TRBD1 (5 bases). The CDR3 totals 13 residues. Looked up from germline, CDR1 is MDHEN and CDR2 is SYDVKM. V lost 11 bases and J 6 bases, leaving 19 bases between the germline ends. CDR3: CAGAPGRTSEAFF. In nucleotides, the CDR3 is TGTGCCGGGGCGCCAGGGAGGACCTCTGAAGCTTTCTTT.

The chain carries TRBV5-1 and TRBJ1-2; no clear D gene. This CDR3 is built from 15 residues. V lost 2 bases and J 8 bases, leaving 19 bases between the germline ends. Germline assignment: CDR1 SGHRS and CDR2 YFSETQ. CDR3 in DNA: TGCGCCAGCAGCTTAGATCCGGGGAGACGGCAAGGCTACACCTTC. It specifies CASSLDPGRRQGYTF.

The V and J genes are TRBV18 and TRBJ1-1; 9 nucleotides align to TRBD1. From germline, CDR1 is KGHSH and CDR2 LQKENI. V lost 5 bases and J lost 4; bases outside the gene matches: 5. This CDR3 is built from 14 residues. In DNA, the CDR3 is TGTGCCAGCTCAGAGGGACAGGGAGGCACTGAAGCTTTCTTT. Protein product: CASSEGQGGTEAFF.

This chain links TRBV4-3 with TRBJ2-7; maybe TRBD2 (5 bases). The germline V gene has CDR1 LGHNA and CDR2 YSLEER. The length of the CDR3 is 15 residues. The germline V and J ends were trimmed by 2 bases and 0 bases, with 11 bases remaining between them. CDR3 protein: CASSQRVANSYEQYF. CDR3 coding DNA: TGCGCCAGCAGCCAACGAGTAGCGAACTCCTACGAGCAGTACTTC.

V gene TRBV28 combines with J gene TRBJ2-1; possibly TRBD2 for D (6 bases). The CDR3 contains 14 residues. Germline assignment: CDR1 MDHEN and CDR2 SYDVKM. Between the trimmed V and J ends, which lost 4 bases and 4 bases, there was a span of 11 bases. CDR3 in DNA: TGTGCCAGCAGTTCTATCGGGAGTTACAATGAGCAGTTCTTC. Its translation is CASSSIGSYNEQFF.

The chain is built from TRBV6-1 and TRBJ1-5; D call uncertain. The CDR3 contains 13 residues. Trimming shortened V by 1 base and J by 6 bases, and 7 bases separated the two germline ends. Germline V gene sequence: CDR1 MNHNS, CDR2 SASEGT. CDR3 in amino acids: CASSEVWSQPQHF. As DNA, the CDR3 is TGTGCCAGCAGTGAAGTATGGAGTCAGCCCCAGCATTTT.

CDR3 sequence (DNA): TGTGCCAGCAGTACTATGGACACCTCGAACTATGGCTACACCTTC. It specifies CASSTMDTSNYGYTF. This sequence joins TRBV27 and TRBJ1-2; possible D gene TRBD1, 5 bases. Looked up from germline, CDR1 is MNHEY and CDR2 is SMNVEV (reference sequence). V lost 5 bases to trimming and J lost 2 bases, with 15 bases between them. CDR3 length: 15 amino acids.

The chain uses TRBV25-1 and TRBJ1-5, with D unclear. V lost 4 bases to trimming and J lost 4 bases, with 8 bases between them. Germline lookup yields CDR1 MGHDK and CDR2 SYGVNS. This CDR3 contains 13 residues. For the CDR3, the DNA is TGTGCCAGCAGTGTAACAGAAAATCAGCCCCAGCATTTT. It encodes CASSVTENQPQHF.

The gene calls are TRBV30 and TRBJ1-5; perhaps TRBD1 as D (5 bases). CDR3 size: 13 residues. With 8 bases removed from V and 7 bases from J, the gap between germline ends came to 18 bases. The V gene's germline CDR1 is GTSNPN and CDR2 SVGIG (reference sequence). CDR3 DNA sequence: TGTGCCAGTGATTGGGGGGATGGGCAGCCCCAGCATTTT. It codes for CASDWGDGQPQHF.

The chain has TRBV5-1 and TRBJ2-7; 12 positions agree with TRBD1. Losses at the gene ends were 0 bases for V and 6 bases for J; bases not matched to a gene: 4. Germline V gene lookup returns CDR1 SGHRS and CDR2 YFSETQ. This CDR3 region has 15 residues. CDR3 protein: CASSLGGTGGREQYF. The CDR3 DNA is TGCGCCAGCAGCTTGGGAGGGACAGGGGGCCGCGAGCAGTACTTC.

The chain combines TRBV18 with TRBJ2-3; TRBD2 is a possible D gene (5 bases). The CDR3 is 15 amino acids. Germline CDR1 and CDR2: KGHSH and LQKENI. V shed 0 bases and J shed 4 bases, with 11 bases lying between them. For the CDR3, the DNA is TGTGCCAGCTCACCACCGCGGGTAGCAGCAGATACGCAGTATTTT. This translates into CASSPPRVAADTQYF.

The chain links TRBV28 to TRBJ2-7, with D possibly matching TRBD2 (5 bases). Trimming took 2 bases from V and 5 from J, leaving 10 bases between them. Germline lookup yields CDR1 MDHEN and CDR2 SYDVKM. The CDR3 consists of 13 residues. CDR3 sequence reads: CASSLRGSNEQYF. The DNA for the CDR3 is TGTGCCAGCAGTTTAAGAGGGTCCAACGAGCAGTACTTC.

This sequence joins TRBV6-5 and TRBJ2-7; 9 bases align to TRBD1. Germline V lookup: CDR1 MNHEY, CDR2 SVGAGI. J gave up 3 bases and V 8 bases, and 5 bases lay outside the gene matches. The CDR3 is 13 residues long. The DNA of the CDR3 is TGTGCCAGCGGGAACAGGGGGCACTACGAGCAGTACTTC. Protein sequence: CASGNRGHYEQYF.

The chain joins TRBV7-6 to TRBJ2-7; D may be TRBD2 (6 bases). The germline V gene encodes CDR1 SGHVS and CDR2 FNYEAQ. The CDR3 sequence is 14 residues long. V was cut by 3 bases and J by 0 bases, with 9 bases left in between. The CDR3 loop is CASSFSGSSYEQYF. The DNA for the CDR3 is TGTGCCAGCAGCTTTTCCGGGAGCTCCTACGAGCAGTACTTC.

The V gene is TRBV5-8, the J gene TRBJ2-7; 8 bases fit TRBD2. The germline gives CDR1 SGHTS, CDR2 YDEGEE. The CDR3 totals 19 residues. Germline trimming cut 1 base from V and 1 base from J; bases unmatched to any gene: 16. CDR3 region: CASSLRGLAGRGRSYEQYF. In DNA form, the CDR3 reads TGTGCCAGCAGCTTGCGGGGTCTAGCGGGCCGTGGGCGGTCCTACGAGCAGTACTTC.

The rearrangement uses TRBV27 and TRBJ1-2, with TRBD1 matching over 10 bases. V trimming: 6 bases; J trimming: 5 bases; junction bases outside the gene matches: 9. Germline V gene data show CDR1 as MNHEY and CDR2 as SMNVEV (reference sequence). The CDR3 extends over 15 amino acids. As DNA, the CDR3 is TGTGCCAGCAGCGTTGGGACAGGGGACATTTATGGCTACACCTTC. It encodes CASSVGTGDIYGYTF.

This rearrangement joins TRBV9 to TRBJ1-6, with 7 bases that match TRBD1. The CDR3 spans 15 residues. J gave up 13 bases and V 2 bases, and 12 bases lay outside the gene matches. CDR1 is SGDLS and CDR2 is YYNGEE in the germline V gene. The CDR3 DNA follows: TGTGCCAGCAGCGTGTCGGGACAGAGGGGATCGCCCCTCCACTTT. It translates to CASSVSGQRGSPLHF.

The V call is TRBV11-2, the J call TRBJ2-5; possible D gene TRBD2, 6 bases. The germline V gene has CDR1 SGHAT and CDR2 FQNNGV. The CDR3 contains 13 residues. Trimming left V 5 bases short and J 2 bases short, with 9 bases between. In nucleotides, the CDR3 is TGTGCCAGCAGCCTAGGACTACAAGAGACCCAGTACTTC. Its translation: CASSLGLQETQYF.

This sequence joins TRBV24-1 and TRBJ1-5; 7 bases line up with TRBD1. The junction had 10 bases not matched to a gene; V was cut back by 3 bases and J by 6 bases. The CDR3 extends over 16 amino acids. The germline gives CDR1 KGHDR, CDR2 SFDVKD. CDR3 sequence (DNA): TGTGCCACCAGTGATCCGAGACAGGGCGGAGGTCAGCCCCAGCATTTT. Amino acids: CATSDPRQGGGQPQHF.